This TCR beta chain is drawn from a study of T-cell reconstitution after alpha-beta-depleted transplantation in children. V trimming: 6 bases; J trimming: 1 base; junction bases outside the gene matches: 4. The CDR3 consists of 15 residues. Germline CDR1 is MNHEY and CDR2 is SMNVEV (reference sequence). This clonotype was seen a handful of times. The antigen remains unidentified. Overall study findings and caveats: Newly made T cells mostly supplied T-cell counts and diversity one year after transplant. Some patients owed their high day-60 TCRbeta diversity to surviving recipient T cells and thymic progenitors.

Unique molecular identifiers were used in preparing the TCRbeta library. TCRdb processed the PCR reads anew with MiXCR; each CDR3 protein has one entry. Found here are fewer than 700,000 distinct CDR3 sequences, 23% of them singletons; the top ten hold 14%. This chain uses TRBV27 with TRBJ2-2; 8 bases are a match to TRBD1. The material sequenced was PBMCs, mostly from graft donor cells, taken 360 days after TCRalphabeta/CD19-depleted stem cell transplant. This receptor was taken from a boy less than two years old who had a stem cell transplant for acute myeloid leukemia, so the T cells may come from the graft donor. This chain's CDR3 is CASRDRVRNTGELFF. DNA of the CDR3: TGTGCCAGCAGGGACAGGGTTAGGAACACCGGGGAGCTGTTTTTT.